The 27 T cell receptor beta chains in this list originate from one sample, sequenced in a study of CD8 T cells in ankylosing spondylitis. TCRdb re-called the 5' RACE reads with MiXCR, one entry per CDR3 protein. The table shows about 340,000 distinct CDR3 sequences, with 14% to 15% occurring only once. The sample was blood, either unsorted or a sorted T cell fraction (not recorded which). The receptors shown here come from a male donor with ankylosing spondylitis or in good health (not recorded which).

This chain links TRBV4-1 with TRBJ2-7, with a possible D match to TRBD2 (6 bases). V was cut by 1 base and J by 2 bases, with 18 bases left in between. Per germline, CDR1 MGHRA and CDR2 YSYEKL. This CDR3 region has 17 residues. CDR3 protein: CASSQVEGITGAYEQYF. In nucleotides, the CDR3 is TGCGCCAGCAGCCAAGTAGAGGGCATAACGGGGGCCTACGAGCAGTACTTC.

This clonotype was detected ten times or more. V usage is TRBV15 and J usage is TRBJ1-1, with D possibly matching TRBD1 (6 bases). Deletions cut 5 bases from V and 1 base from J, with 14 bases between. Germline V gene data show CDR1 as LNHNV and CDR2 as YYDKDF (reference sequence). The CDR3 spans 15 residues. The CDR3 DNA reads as TGTGCCACCAGCCCCGGGGGCACAGAGAACACTGAAGCTTTCTTT. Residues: CATSPGGTENTEAFF. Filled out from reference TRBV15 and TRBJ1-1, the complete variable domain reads DAMVIQNPRYQVTQFGKPVTLSCSQTLNHNVMYWYQQKSSQAPKLLFHYYDKDFNNEADTPDNFQSRRPNTSFCFLDIRSPGLGDTAMYLCATSPGGTENTEAFFGQGTRLTVV.

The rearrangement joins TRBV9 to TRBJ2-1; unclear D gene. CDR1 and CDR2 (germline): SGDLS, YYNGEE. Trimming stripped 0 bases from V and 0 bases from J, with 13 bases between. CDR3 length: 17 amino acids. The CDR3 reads CASSVAANSGSYNEQFF. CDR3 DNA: TGTGCCAGCAGCGTAGCTGCGAATAGTGGCTCCTACAATGAGCAGTTCTTC.

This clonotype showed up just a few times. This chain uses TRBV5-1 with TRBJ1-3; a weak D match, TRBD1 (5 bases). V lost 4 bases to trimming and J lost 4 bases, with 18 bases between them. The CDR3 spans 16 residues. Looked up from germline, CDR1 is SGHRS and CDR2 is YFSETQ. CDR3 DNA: TGCGCCAGCAGCGCCACAACCGGGACTAACGGAAACACCATATATTTT. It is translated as CASSATTGTNGNTIYF.

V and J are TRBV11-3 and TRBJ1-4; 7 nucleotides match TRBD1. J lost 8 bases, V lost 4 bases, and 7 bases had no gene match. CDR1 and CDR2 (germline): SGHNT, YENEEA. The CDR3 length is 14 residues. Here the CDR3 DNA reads TGTGCCAGCAGCTCCAGACAGGGATTGGAAAAACTGTTTTTT. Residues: CASSSRQGLEKLFF.

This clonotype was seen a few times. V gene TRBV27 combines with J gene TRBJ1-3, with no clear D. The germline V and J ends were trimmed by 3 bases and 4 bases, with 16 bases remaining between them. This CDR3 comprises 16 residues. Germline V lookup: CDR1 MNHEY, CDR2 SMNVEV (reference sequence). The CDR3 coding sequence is TGTGCCAGCAGTTTCCGGCTGGGCATTGGGGGAAACACCATATATTTT. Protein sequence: CASSFRLGIGGNTIYF.

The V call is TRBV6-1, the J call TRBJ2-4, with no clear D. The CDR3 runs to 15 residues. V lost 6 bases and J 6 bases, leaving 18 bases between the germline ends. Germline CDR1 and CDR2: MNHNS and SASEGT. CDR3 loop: CASRPERPSLNIQYF. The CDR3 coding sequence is TGTGCCAGCAGACCAGAGAGGCCCAGCTTAAACATTCAGTACTTC.

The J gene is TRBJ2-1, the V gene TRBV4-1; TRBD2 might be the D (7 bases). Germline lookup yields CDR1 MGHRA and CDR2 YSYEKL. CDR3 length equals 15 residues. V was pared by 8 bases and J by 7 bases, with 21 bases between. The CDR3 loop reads CASSKGGGEKNEQFF. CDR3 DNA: TGCGCCAGCTCCAAGGGGGGGGGAGAGAAAAATGAGCAGTTCTTC.

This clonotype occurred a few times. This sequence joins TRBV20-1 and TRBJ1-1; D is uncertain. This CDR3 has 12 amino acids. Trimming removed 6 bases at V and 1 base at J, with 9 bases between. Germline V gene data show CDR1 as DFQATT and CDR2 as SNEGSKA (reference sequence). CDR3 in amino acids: CSATQPNTEAFF. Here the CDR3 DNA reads TGCAGTGCAACCCAACCGAACACTGAAGCTTTCTTT.

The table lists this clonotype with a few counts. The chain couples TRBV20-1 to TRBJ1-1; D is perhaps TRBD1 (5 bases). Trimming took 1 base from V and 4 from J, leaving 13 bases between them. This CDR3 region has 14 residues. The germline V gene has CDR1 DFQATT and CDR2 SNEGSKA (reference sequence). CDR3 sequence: CSARGGWPSTEAFF. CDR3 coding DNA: TGCAGTGCTAGAGGGGGCTGGCCTAGCACTGAAGCTTTCTTT.

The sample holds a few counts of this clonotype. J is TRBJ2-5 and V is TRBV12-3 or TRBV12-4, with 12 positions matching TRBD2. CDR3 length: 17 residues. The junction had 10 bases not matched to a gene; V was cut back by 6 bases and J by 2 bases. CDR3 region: CASRDHRLAGVQETQYF. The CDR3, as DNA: TGTGCCAGCAGGGACCATCGACTAGCGGGGGTGCAAGAGACCCAGTACTTC.

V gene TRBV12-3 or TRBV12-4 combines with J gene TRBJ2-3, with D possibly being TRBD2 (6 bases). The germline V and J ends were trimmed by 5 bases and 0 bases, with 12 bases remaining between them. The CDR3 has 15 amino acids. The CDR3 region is CASSPGVGSTDTQYF. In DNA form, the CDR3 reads TGTGCCAGCAGTCCGGGGGTGGGGAGCACAGATACGCAGTATTTT.

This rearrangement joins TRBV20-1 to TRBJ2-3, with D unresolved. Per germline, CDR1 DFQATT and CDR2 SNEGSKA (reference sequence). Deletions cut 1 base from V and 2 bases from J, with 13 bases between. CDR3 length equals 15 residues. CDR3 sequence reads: CSARAPTGYTDTQYF. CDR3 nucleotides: TGCAGTGCTAGAGCTCCGACTGGATACACAGATACGCAGTATTTT.

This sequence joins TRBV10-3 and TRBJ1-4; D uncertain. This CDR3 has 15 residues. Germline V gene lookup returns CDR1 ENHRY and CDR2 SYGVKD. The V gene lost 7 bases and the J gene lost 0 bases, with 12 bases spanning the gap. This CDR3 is CAIKPGGSTNEKLFF. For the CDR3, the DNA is TGTGCCATCAAGCCTGGCGGGTCAACTAATGAAAAACTGTTTTTT.

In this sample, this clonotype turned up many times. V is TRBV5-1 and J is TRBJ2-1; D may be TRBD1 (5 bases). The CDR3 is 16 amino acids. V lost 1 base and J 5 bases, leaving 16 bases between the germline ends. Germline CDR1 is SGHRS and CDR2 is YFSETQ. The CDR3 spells CASSLLVGQGHNEQFF. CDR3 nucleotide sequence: TGCGCCAGCAGCTTGCTGGTCGGGCAGGGTCACAATGAGCAGTTCTTC.

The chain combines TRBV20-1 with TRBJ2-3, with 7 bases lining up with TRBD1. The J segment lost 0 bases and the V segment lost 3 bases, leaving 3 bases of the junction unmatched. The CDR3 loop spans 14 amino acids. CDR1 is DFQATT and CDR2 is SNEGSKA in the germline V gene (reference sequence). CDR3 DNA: TGCAGTGCTAGGAAGGGACAGAGCACAGATACGCAGTATTTT. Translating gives CSARKGQSTDTQYF.

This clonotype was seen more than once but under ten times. CDR3 DNA sequence: TGTGCCAGCACCTCCGCGGGCGTTGGGGCCCAGTACTTC. It specifies CASTSAGVGAQYF. The chain employs TRBV7-9 and TRBJ2-5, with a weak D call TRBD2 (5 bases). This CDR3 region has 13 residues. V was trimmed by 7 bases and J by 9 bases, leaving 18 bases between them. Germline CDR1 and CDR2: SEHNR and FQNEAQ (reference sequence).

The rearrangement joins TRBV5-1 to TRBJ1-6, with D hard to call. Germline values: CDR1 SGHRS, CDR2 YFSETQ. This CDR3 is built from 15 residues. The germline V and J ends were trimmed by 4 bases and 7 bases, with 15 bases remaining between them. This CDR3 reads CASSPLGTLNSPLHF. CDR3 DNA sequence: TGCGCCAGCAGCCCTCTTGGCACACTGAATTCACCCCTCCACTTT.

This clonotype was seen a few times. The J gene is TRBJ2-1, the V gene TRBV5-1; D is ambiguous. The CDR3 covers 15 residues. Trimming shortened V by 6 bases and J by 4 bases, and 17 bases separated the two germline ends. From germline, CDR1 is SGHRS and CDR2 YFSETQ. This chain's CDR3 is CASTIWGEPYNEQFF. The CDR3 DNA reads TGCGCCAGCACTATTTGGGGTGAACCTTACAATGAGCAGTTCTTC.

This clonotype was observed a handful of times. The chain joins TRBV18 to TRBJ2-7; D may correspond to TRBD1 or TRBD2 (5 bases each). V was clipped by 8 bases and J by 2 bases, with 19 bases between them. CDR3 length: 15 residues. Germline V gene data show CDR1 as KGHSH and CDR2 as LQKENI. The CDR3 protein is CASIAPGPNTYEQYF. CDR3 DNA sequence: TGTGCCAGCATTGCACCGGGACCCAACACCTACGAGCAGTACTTC.

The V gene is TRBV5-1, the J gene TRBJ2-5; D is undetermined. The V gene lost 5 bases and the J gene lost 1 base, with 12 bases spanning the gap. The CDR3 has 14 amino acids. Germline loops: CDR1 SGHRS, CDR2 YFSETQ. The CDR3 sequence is CASRDGRSQETQYF. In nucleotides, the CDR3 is TGCGCCAGCAGGGATGGACGGAGCCAAGAGACCCAGTACTTC.

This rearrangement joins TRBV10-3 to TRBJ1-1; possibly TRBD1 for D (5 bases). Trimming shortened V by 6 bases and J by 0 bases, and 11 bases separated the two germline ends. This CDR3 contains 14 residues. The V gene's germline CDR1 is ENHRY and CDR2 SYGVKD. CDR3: CAIREGRLNTEAFF. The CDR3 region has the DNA TGTGCCATCAGGGAGGGACGGTTGAACACTGAAGCTTTCTTT.

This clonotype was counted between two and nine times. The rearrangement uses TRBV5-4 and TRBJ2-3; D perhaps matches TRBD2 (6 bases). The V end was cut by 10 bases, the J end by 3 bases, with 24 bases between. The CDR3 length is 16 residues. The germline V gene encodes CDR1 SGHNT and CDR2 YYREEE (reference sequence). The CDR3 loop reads CAFSREGRGGTDTQYF. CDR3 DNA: TGTGCCTTTAGCCGGGAAGGTCGGGGAGGTACAGATACGCAGTATTTT.

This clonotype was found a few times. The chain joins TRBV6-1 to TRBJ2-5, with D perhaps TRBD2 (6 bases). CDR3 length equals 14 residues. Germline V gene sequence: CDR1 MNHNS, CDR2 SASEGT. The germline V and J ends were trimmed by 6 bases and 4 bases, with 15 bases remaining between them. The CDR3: CASREHGTVETQYF. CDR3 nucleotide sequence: TGTGCCAGCAGGGAGCACGGGACTGTAGAGACCCAGTACTTC.

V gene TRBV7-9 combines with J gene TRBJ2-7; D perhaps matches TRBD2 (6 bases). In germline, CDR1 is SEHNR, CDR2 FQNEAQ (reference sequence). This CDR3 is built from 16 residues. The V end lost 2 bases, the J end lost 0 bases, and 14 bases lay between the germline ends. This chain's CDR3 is CASSLPAASDSYEQYF. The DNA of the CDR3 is TGTGCCAGCAGCTTACCTGCTGCTAGCGACTCCTACGAGCAGTACTTC.

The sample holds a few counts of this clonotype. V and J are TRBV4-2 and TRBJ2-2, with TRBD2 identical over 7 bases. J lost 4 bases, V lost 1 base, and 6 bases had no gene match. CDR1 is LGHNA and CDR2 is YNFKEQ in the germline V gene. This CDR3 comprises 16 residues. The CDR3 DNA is TGTGCCAGCAGCCAAGGGCCGACTAGCAGCACCGGGGAGCTGTTTTTT. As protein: CASSQGPTSSTGELFF.

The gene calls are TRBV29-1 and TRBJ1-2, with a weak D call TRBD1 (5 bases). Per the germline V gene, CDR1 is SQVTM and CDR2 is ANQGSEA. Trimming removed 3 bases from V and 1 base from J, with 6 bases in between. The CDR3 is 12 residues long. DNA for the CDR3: TGCAGCGTTGACGACAGTAACTATGGCTACACCTTC. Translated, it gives CSVDDSNYGYTF.